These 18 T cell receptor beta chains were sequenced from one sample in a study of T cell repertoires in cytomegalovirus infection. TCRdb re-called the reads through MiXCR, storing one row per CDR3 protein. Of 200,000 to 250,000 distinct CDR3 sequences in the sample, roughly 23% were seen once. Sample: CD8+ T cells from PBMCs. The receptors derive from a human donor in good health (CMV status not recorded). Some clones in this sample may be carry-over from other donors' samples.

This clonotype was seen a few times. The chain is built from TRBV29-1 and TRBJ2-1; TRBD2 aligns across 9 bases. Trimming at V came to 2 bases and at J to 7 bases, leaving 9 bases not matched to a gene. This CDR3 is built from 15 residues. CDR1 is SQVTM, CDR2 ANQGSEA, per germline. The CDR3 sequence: CSVESVRAGGNEQFF. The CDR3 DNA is TGCAGCGTTGAATCGGTGCGGGCGGGGGGGAATGAGCAGTTCTTC.

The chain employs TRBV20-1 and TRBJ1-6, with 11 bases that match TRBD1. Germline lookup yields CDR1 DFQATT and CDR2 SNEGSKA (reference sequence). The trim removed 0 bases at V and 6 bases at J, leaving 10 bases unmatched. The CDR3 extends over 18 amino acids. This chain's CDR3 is CSARDGVGQGAGNSPLHF. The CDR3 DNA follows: TGCAGTGCTAGAGATGGTGTAGGACAGGGGGCAGGTAATTCACCCCTCCACTTT.

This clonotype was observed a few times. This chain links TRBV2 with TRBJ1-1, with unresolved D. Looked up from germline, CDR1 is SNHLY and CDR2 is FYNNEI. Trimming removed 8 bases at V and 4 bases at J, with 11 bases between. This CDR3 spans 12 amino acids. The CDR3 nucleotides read TGTGCCAGCTACCGGGTGATCACTGAAGCTTTCTTT. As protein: CASYRVITEAFF.

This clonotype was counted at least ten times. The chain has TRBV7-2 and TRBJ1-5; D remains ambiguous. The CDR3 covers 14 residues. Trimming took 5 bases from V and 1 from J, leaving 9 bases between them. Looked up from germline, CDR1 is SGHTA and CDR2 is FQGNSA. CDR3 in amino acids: CASSPTESNQPQHF. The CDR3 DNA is TGTGCCAGCAGCCCAACGGAAAGCAATCAGCCCCAGCATTTT.

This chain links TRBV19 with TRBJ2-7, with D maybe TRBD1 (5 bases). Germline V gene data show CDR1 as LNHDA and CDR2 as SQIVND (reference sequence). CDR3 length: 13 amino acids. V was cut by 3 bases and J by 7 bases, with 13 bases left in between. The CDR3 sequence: CASSIAPGREQYF. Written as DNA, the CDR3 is TGTGCCAGTAGTATCGCCCCAGGGCGGGAGCAGTACTTC.

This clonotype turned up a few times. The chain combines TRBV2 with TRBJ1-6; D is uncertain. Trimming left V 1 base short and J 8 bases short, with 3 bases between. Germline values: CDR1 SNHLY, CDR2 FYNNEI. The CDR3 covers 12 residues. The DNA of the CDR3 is TGTGCCAGCAGTGAAGGGTATTCACCCCTCCACTTT. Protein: CASSEGYSPLHF. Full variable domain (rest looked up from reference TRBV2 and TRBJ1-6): EPEVTQTPSHQVTQMGQEVILRCVPISNHLYFYWYRQILGQKVEFLVSFYNNEISEKSEIFDDQFSVERPDGSNFTLKIRSTKLEDSAMYFCASSEGYSPLHFGNGTRLTVT.

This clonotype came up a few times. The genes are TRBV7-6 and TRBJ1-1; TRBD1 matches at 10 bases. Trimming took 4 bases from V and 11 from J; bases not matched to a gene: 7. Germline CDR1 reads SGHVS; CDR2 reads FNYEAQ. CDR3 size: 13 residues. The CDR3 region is CASSSDRQGAAFF. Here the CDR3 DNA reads TGTGCCAGCAGCTCCGATAGACAGGGGGCGGCTTTCTTT. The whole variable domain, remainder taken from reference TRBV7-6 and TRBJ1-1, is GAGVSQSPRYKVTKRGQDVALRCDPISGHVSLYWYRQALGQGPEFLTYFNYEAQQDKSGLPNDRFSAERPEGSISTLTIQRTEQRDSAMYRCASSSDRQGAAFFGQGTRLTVV.

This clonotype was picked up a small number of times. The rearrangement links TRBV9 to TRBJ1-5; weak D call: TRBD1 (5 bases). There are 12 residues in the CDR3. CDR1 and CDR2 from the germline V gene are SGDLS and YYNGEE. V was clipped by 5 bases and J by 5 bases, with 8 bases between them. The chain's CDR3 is CASRKGYQPQHF. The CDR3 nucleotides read TGTGCCAGCAGAAAGGGGTATCAGCCCCAGCATTTT.

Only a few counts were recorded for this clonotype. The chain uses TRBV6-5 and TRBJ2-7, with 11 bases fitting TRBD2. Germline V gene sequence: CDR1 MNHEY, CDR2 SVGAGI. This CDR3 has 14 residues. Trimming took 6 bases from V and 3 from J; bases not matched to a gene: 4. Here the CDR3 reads CASSSTSGGYEQYF. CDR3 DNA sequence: TGTGCCAGCAGCTCTACTAGCGGGGGCTACGAGCAGTACTTC.

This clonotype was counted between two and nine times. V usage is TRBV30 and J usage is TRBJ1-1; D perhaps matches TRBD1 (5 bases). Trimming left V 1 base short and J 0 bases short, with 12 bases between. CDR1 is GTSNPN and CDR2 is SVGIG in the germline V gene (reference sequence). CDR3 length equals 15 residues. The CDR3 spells CAWSGGDHLNTEAFF. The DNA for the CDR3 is TGTGCCTGGAGTGGAGGGGATCACTTGAACACTGAAGCTTTCTTT.

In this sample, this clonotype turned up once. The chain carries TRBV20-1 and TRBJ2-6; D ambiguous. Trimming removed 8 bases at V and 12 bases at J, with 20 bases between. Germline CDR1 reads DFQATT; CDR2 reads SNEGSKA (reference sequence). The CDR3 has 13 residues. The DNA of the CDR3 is TGCAGTACCTATGAGCCACTAATCCCCGTCCTGACTTTC. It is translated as CSTYEPLIPVLTF.

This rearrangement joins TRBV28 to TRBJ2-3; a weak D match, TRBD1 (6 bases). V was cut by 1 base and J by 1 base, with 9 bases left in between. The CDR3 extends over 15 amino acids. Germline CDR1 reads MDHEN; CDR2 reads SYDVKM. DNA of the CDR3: TGTGCCAGCAGTTTATATCGACAGGGCACAGATACGCAGTATTTT. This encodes CASSLYRQGTDTQYF. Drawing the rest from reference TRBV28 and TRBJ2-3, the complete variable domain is DVKVTQSSRYLVKRTGEKVFLECVQDMDHENMFWYRQDPGLGLRLIYFSYDVKMKEKGDIPEGYSVSREKKERFSLILESASTNQTSMYLCASSLYRQGTDTQYFGPGTRLTVL.

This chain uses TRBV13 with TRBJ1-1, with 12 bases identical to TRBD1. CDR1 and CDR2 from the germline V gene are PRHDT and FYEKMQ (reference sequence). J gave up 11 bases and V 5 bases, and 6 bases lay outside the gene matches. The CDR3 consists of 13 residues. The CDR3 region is CASSAGTGGTAFF. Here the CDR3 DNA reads TGTGCCAGCAGCGCAGGGACAGGGGGCACGGCTTTCTTT.

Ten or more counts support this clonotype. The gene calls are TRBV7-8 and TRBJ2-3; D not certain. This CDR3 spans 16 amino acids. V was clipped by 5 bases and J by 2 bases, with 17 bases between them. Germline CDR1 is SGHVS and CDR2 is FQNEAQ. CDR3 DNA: TGTGCCAGCAGCATAAACTTGCACGCTGTCACAGATACGCAGTATTTT. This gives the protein CASSINLHAVTDTQYF.

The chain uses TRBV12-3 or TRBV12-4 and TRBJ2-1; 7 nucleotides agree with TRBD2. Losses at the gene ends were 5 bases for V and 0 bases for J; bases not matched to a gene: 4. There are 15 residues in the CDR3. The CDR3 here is CASSTGDYSYNEQFF. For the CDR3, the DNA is TGTGCCAGCAGTACTGGGGACTACTCCTACAATGAGCAGTTCTTC.

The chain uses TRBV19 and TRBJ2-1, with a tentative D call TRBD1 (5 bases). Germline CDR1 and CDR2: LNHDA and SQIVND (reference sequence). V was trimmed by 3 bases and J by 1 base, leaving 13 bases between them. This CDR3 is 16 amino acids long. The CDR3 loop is CASSMADTRSYNEQFF. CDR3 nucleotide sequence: TGTGCCAGTAGTATGGCGGACACTCGGTCCTACAATGAGCAGTTCTTC.

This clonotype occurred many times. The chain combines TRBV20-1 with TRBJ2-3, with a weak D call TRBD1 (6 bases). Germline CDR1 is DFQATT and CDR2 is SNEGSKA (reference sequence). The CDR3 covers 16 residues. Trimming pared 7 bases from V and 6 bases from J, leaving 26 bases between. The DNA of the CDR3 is TGCAGTGTTGAGCGCGAGACAGGCCCATCATGGGATACGCAGTATTTT. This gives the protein CSVERETGPSWDTQYF.

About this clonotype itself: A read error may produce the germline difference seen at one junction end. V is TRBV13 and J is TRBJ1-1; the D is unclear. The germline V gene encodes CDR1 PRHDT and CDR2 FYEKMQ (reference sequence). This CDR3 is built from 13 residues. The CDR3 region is CASSLGQNPEAFF. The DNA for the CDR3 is TGTGCCAGCAGCTTAGGCCAGAACCCTGAAGCTTTCTTT.